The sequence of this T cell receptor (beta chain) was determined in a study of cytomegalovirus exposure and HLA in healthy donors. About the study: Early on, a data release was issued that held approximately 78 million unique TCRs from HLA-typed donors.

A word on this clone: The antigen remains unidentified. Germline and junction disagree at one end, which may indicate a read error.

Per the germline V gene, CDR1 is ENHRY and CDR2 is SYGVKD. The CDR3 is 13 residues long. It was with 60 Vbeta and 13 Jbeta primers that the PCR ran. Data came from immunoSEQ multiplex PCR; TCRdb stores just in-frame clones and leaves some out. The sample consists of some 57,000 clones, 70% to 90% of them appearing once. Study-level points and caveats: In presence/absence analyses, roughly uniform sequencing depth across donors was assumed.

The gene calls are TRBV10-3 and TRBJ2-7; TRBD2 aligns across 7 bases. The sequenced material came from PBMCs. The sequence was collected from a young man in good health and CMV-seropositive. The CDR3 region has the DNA TGTGCCATCAGTCAAGGGCGGGACTACGGGCAGTACTTC. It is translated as CAISQGRDYGQYF.